This T cell receptor (beta chain) was identified during a study of blood T cell repertoires in COVID-19. About the research overall: Sites across the United States, Italy and Spain contributed samples from acute and convalescent COVID-19.

The V end was cut by 4 bases, the J end by 2 bases, with 15 bases between. Germline V gene lookup returns CDR1 KGHDR and CDR2 SFDVKD. The CDR3 sequence is 16 residues long. How the authors handled the data: Estimated nucleated cell counts came from reference gene primer amplification. Method: immunoSEQ multiplex PCR; TCRdb's copy keeps in-frame clones and lacks some. The V and J calls and clone size come from that table; D and trimming were worked out from the DNA. The sample yields around 180,000 clones, more than 85% seen once. The chain is built from TRBV24-1 and TRBJ2-3; D might be TRBD1 (5 bases). The TCR sequence derives from a woman under 40 with active or convalescent COVID-19. Sequencing used peripheral blood. DNA of the CDR3: TGTGCCACCAGTGACCCATCCAGGGCTCCCACAGATACGCAGTATTTT. Encoded protein: CATSDPSRAPTDTQYF.